A single sample is the source of the 9 T cell receptor beta chains below, sequenced in a study of beta chain features in type 1 diabetes. The study reverse transcribed the entire isolated RNA, so it sequenced expressed TCRB transcripts. The method was immunoSEQ multiplex PCR; TCRdb's version includes in-frame clones alone and lacks a portion of them. The data show 350,000 or so clones, about 19% seen once. The sample taken for sequencing was naive CD4+ T cells from blood. These receptors all stem from a woman under 30 in good health.

The chain carries TRBV5-1 and TRBJ1-1, with D maybe TRBD1 (5 bases). The ends were cut back, 2 bases at V and 2 bases at J, with 7 bases in the middle. Germline V gene sequence: CDR1 SGHRS, CDR2 YFSETQ. The CDR3 length is 13 residues. DNA for the CDR3: TGCGCCAGCAGCTTCAGGGTCAACACTGAAGCTTTCTTT. Amino acids: CASSFRVNTEAFF.

This clone has just a few counts. The V gene is TRBV4-1, the J gene TRBJ2-3, with TRBD2 identical over 10 bases. Germline V gives CDR1 MGHRA, CDR2 YSYEKL. The CDR3 extends over 16 amino acids. J lost 4 bases, V lost 3 bases, and 7 bases had no gene match. The CDR3 loop is CASSHVSGGASDTQYF. CDR3 sequence (DNA): TGCGCCAGCAGCCATGTCAGCGGGGGGGCATCAGATACGCAGTATTTT.

This chain links TRBV6-1 with TRBJ2-1, with 8 nucleotides matching TRBD2. J was trimmed by 5 bases and V by 7 bases; bases with no gene match: 7. The germline V gene has CDR1 MNHNS and CDR2 SASEGT. The CDR3 runs 14 residues. This CDR3 reads CASNKRELNNEQFF. The CDR3 DNA is TGTGCCAGCAACAAGCGGGAGCTAAACAATGAGCAGTTCTTC.

This clone was detected a few times. The chain has TRBV9 and TRBJ2-7; 8 bases are shared with TRBD1. With 1 base clipped from V and 2 bases from J, the junction kept 8 bases outside the gene matches. CDR1 is SGDLS, CDR2 YYNGEE, per germline. The CDR3 has 16 residues. CDR3 in DNA: TGTGCCAGCAGCGTAAAGAGGACAGGGAGGCCCTACGAGCAGTACTTC. This encodes CASSVKRTGRPYEQYF.

This clone was seen only a few times. This chain links TRBV29-1 with TRBJ2-1; 12 bases line up with TRBD2. This CDR3 comprises 12 residues. The germline V gene encodes CDR1 SQVTM and CDR2 ANQGSEA. The CDR3 DNA sequence: TGCAGTGGACTAGCGGGAACCAATGAGCAGTTCTTC. Translation gives CSGLAGTNEQFF.

In regard to this clone: The same CDR3 arises from other DNA sequences in this sample as well. This CDR3 reads CASSPGTGNQPQHF. The DNA for the CDR3 is TGTGCCAGCTCACCCGGGACAGGGAATCAGCCCCAGCATTTT. The chain employs TRBV18 and TRBJ1-5; 9 bases line up with TRBD1. This CDR3 has 14 amino acids. In germline, CDR1 is KGHSH, CDR2 LQKENI. Losses at the gene ends were 3 bases for V and 4 bases for J; bases not matched to a gene: 1.

The rearrangement joins TRBV2 to TRBJ2-7; D remains ambiguous. V shed 3 bases and J shed 4 bases, with 7 bases lying between them. The CDR3 totals 12 residues. CDR1 is SNHLY and CDR2 is FYNNEI in the germline V gene. The CDR3: CASSEGQYEQYF. CDR3 in DNA: TGTGCCAGCAGTGAGGGCCAATACGAGCAGTACTTC.

The V call is TRBV29-1, the J call TRBJ1-2; 9 bases fit TRBD1. J was trimmed by 3 bases and V by 7 bases; bases with no gene match: 6. This CDR3 is 13 amino acids long. Germline V lookup: CDR1 SQVTM, CDR2 ANQGSEA. CDR3 in amino acids: CSAGQGMDYGYTF. In DNA, the CDR3 is TGCAGCGCGGGACAGGGAATGGACTATGGCTACACCTTC. The whole variable domain, filled in from reference TRBV29-1 and TRBJ1-2, reads SAVISQKPSRDICQRGTSLTIQCQVDSQVTMMFWYRQQPGQSLTLIATANQGSEATYESGFVIDKFPISRPNLTFSTLTVSNMSPEDSSIYLCSAGQGMDYGYTFGSGTRLTVV.

The table lists this clone with a few counts. The chain joins TRBV7-9 to TRBJ2-5, with a possible D match to TRBD1 (6 bases). The V gene lost 1 base and the J gene lost 4 bases, with 7 bases spanning the gap. Germline CDR1 is SEHNR and CDR2 is FQNEAQ (reference sequence). The CDR3 covers 13 residues. The CDR3 is CASSLEGGETQYF. CDR3 in DNA: TGTGCCAGCAGCTTAGAAGGGGGAGAGACCCAGTACTTC.